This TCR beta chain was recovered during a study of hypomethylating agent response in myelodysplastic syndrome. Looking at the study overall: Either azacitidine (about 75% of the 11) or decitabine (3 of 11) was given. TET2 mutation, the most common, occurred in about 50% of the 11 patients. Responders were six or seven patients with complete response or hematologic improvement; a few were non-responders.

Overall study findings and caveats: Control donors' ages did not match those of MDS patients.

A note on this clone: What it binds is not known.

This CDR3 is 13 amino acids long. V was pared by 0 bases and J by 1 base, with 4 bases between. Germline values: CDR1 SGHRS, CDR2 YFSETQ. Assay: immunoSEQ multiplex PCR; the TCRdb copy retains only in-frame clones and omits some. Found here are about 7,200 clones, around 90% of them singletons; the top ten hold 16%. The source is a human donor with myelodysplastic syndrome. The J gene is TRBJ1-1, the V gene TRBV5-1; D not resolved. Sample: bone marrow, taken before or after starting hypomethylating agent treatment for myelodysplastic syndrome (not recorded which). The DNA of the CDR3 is TGCGCCAGCAGCTTGGACAGGAACACTGAAGCTTTCTTT. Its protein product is CASSLDRNTEAFF.